The 21 T cell receptor beta chains presented below share a single source sample, sequenced in a study of blood T cells in healthy people across ages. Then a second PCR, running about 6 to 12 cycles, was carried out with a sample-barcoded 5' primer and a J-beta primer mix. TCRdb used MiXCR to reprocess the 5' RACE reads, holding one entry per CDR3 protein. The sample lists 700,000 or so distinct CDR3 sequences, over 40% occurring once. The specimen was blood. The receptors come from a man older than 75 in good health.

The V call is TRBV20-1, the J call TRBJ2-7; 10 bases map to TRBD2. V shed 5 bases and J 1 base; nucleotides not matched to a gene: 8. The CDR3 extends over 15 amino acids. Per germline, CDR1 DFQATT and CDR2 SNEGSKA (reference sequence). CDR3 sequence: CSASTPSGGSYEQYF. Written as DNA, the CDR3 is TGCAGTGCTTCTACTCCTAGCGGGGGATCCTACGAGCAGTACTTC.

V usage is TRBV20-1 and J usage is TRBJ2-3; 9 nucleotides match TRBD2. The CDR3 is 15 amino acids. J was trimmed by 4 bases and V by 5 bases; bases with no gene match: 10. Germline values: CDR1 DFQATT, CDR2 SNEGSKA (reference sequence). The CDR3 loop reads CSAWFSGRGSDTQYF. The CDR3, as DNA: TGCAGTGCTTGGTTTAGCGGGAGAGGCTCAGATACGCAGTATTTT.

The V call is TRBV3-1, the J call TRBJ2-7; D is possibly TRBD1 (6 bases). The CDR3 has 14 residues. Germline CDR1 and CDR2: LGHDT and YNNKEL (reference sequence). V lost 8 bases and J lost 2, with 16 bases in between. The CDR3 DNA is TGTGCCAGCTGCCCCCGGACAGTTACCTACGAGCAGTACTTC. It codes for CASCPRTVTYEQYF.

This clonotype has just a few counts. The junction departs from the called germline gene at one end, perhaps through a read error. The chain uses TRBV5-6 and TRBJ2-4, with D unresolved. The CDR3 is 15 residues long. Germline V gene sequence: CDR1 SGHDT, CDR2 YYEEEE. The CDR3 spells CVSSLSPSTKNIQYF. The CDR3, as DNA: TGTGTCAGCAGCTTGTCACCATCGACCAAAAACATTCAGTACTTC.

On this clonotype itself: A junction end diverges from the germline sequence, so it may reflect a read error. CDR3 residues: CASSYGVGPVYKQFF. DNA for the CDR3: TGTGCGAGCAGTTACGGCGTAGGGCCGGTCTATAAGCAGTTCTTC. The V gene is TRBV6-2 or TRBV6-3, the J gene TRBJ2-1; no reliable D call. The CDR3 is 15 amino acids. In germline, CDR1 is MNHEY, CDR2 SVGEGT.

This clonotype turned up a few times. This rearrangement joins TRBV28 to TRBJ2-1; TRBD2 matches at 7 bases. V lost 6 bases, J lost 7 bases, and 12 bases stayed unmatched. Per germline, CDR1 MDHEN and CDR2 SYDVKM. CDR3 length: 15 residues. The CDR3 DNA sequence: TGTGCCAGCAGCCCTACTAGCGCCAGTAGGAATGAGCAGTTCTTC. Amino acid sequence: CASSPTSASRNEQFF.

V gene TRBV6-2 or TRBV6-3 combines with J gene TRBJ2-7; 8 positions match TRBD2. Germline-derived CDR1 and CDR2 are MNHEY and SVGEGT. The CDR3 has 17 residues. The V gene end was trimmed by 4 bases and the J gene end by 1 base; junction bases not matched to a gene: 12. Here the CDR3 reads CASSCRGDSGMSYEQYF. CDR3 nucleotide sequence: TGTGCCAGCAGTTGTCGTGGGGATAGCGGGATGTCCTACGAGCAGTACTTC.

This clonotype was counted only a few times. The V and J genes are TRBV7-2 and TRBJ2-3; D may be TRBD1 (6 bases). Trimming took off 6 bases at V and 5 bases at J, with 18 bases between the two ends. CDR3 length: 15 amino acids. Per the germline V gene, CDR1 is SGHTA and CDR2 is FQGNSA. The CDR3 sequence is CASRAGTPRLDTQYF. CDR3 DNA: TGTGCCAGCAGGGCAGGGACACCACGCTTAGATACGCAGTATTTT.

In this sample, this clonotype turned up a few times. V and J are TRBV10-3 and TRBJ1-1, with a possible D match to TRBD1 (5 bases). CDR3 length: 14 residues. The germline gives CDR1 ENHRY, CDR2 SYGVKD. Trimming left V 8 bases short and J 0 bases short, with 13 bases between. CDR3 amino acids: CAIWDRSLNTEAFF. In DNA, the CDR3 is TGTGCCATCTGGGACCGATCATTGAACACTGAAGCTTTCTTT.

This clonotype occurred many times. V is TRBV20-1 and J is TRBJ2-3; no clear D gene. This CDR3 is built from 12 residues. Trimming shortened V by 5 bases and J by 9 bases, and 15 bases separated the two germline ends. Looked up from germline, CDR1 is DFQATT and CDR2 is SNEGSKA (reference sequence). DNA for the CDR3: TGCAGTGCTCCGGGCCCACAGATAACGCAGTATTTT. Encoded protein: CSAPGPQITQYF.

This clonotype was detected only a few times. The rearrangement uses TRBV28 and TRBJ2-1; 7 nucleotides match TRBD2. CDR1 and CDR2 (germline): MDHEN, SYDVKM. The junction had 19 bases not matched to a gene; V was cut back by 8 bases and J by 9 bases. This CDR3 has 16 amino acids. The CDR3 here is CASVRPVAGALFEQFF. The CDR3 nucleotides read TGTGCCAGCGTGAGGCCCGTAGCGGGTGCTTTGTTTGAGCAGTTCTTC.

This clonotype appeared many times. The chain links TRBV29-1 to TRBJ2-5; TRBD2 matches at 10 bases. The germline V gene has CDR1 SQVTM and CDR2 ANQGSEA. The CDR3 covers 14 residues. J gave up 4 bases and V 6 bases, and 8 bases lay outside the gene matches. CDR3: CSVQTGTSVETQYF. CDR3 nucleotide sequence: TGCAGCGTACAAACCGGGACTAGCGTAGAGACCCAGTACTTC.

In its sample, this clonotype was seen once. The chain is built from TRBV24-1 and TRBJ2-1; no clear D. Germline assignment: CDR1 KGHDR and CDR2 SFDVKD. This CDR3 is built from 17 residues. With 3 bases removed from V and 0 bases from J, the gap between germline ends came to 14 bases. CDR3 in amino acids: CATSDPSDFSSYNEQFF. DNA for the CDR3: TGTGCCACCAGTGATCCCAGCGACTTCAGCTCCTACAATGAGCAGTTCTTC.

The chain recombines TRBV10-2 with TRBJ1-2; D remains unclear. This CDR3 has 12 amino acids. V was trimmed by 5 bases and J by 5 bases, leaving 9 bases between them. Germline-derived CDR1 and CDR2 are WSHSY and SAAADI. In DNA, the CDR3 is TGCGCCAGCAGTCCCCAAAAATATGGCTACACCTTC. This translates into CASSPQKYGYTF.

The CDR3 nucleotides read TGTGCCAGCAGCTTAGAATTAGCGGAGGGCTATGAGCAGTTCTTC. This codes for CASSLELAEGYEQFF. The chain has TRBV7-9 and TRBJ2-1; D might be TRBD2 (6 bases). V was shortened by 1 base and J by 8 bases, with 15 bases between the two germline ends. Germline loops: CDR1 SEHNR, CDR2 FQNEAQ (reference sequence). CDR3 size: 15 residues.

J is TRBJ2-6 and V is TRBV6-2 or TRBV6-3; no definite D call. V lost 6 bases and J lost 4, with 7 bases in between. Germline CDR1 and CDR2: MNHEY and SVGEGT. The CDR3 is 13 residues long. The DNA of the CDR3 is TGTGCCAGCAGCACAGCCGGGGCCAACGTCCTGACTTTC. Translation: CASSTAGANVLTF.

This clonotype was seen more than once but under ten times. The chain carries TRBV3-1 and TRBJ1-1; D is unresolved. CDR3 length: 12 residues. Germline V lookup: CDR1 LGHDT, CDR2 YNNKEL (reference sequence). Trimming pared 5 bases from V and 7 bases from J, leaving 11 bases between. The CDR3 sequence: CASSTNRYEAFF. The CDR3 DNA reads TGTGCCAGCAGCACGAACAGATATGAAGCTTTCTTT.

This clonotype has more than one count but fewer than ten. The V and J genes are TRBV27 and TRBJ1-1; D is possibly TRBD1 (6 bases). The V end lost 5 bases, the J end lost 4 bases, and 17 bases lay between the germline ends. In germline, CDR1 is MNHEY, CDR2 SMNVEV (reference sequence). This CDR3 comprises 15 residues. This chain's CDR3 is CASSPSGGRSTEAFF. Here the CDR3 DNA reads TGTGCCAGCAGTCCTAGTGGGGGGCGGAGCACTGAAGCTTTCTTT.

This chain links TRBV18 with TRBJ1-1; D possibly corresponds to TRBD1 (5 bases). The V and J ends lost 3 bases and 5 bases respectively, with 13 bases between them. The CDR3 covers 14 residues. The germline V gene encodes CDR1 KGHSH and CDR2 LQKENI. CDR3 DNA sequence: TGTGCCAGCTCACCCCGCAGGGATAGTACTGAAGCTTTCTTT. As protein: CASSPRRDSTEAFF.

This clonotype was counted many times. The chain is built from TRBV28 and TRBJ2-1; D uncertain. Germline V CDR1 and CDR2: MDHEN, SYDVKM. The V end lost 7 bases, the J end lost 5 bases, and 12 bases lay between the germline ends. The CDR3 length is 13 residues. As DNA, the CDR3 is TGTGCCAGCAACGGCCCCGCGCACAATGAGCAGTTCTTC. This encodes CASNGPAHNEQFF.

This chain links TRBV20-1 with TRBJ2-5; D unresolved. Germline V gene lookup returns CDR1 DFQATT and CDR2 SNEGSKA (reference sequence). Trimming removed 3 bases from V and 3 bases from J, with 8 bases in between. The CDR3 consists of 12 residues. The CDR3 nucleotides read TGCAGTGCTAGTGCGACCAAAGAGACCCAGTACTTC. This gives the protein CSASATKETQYF.